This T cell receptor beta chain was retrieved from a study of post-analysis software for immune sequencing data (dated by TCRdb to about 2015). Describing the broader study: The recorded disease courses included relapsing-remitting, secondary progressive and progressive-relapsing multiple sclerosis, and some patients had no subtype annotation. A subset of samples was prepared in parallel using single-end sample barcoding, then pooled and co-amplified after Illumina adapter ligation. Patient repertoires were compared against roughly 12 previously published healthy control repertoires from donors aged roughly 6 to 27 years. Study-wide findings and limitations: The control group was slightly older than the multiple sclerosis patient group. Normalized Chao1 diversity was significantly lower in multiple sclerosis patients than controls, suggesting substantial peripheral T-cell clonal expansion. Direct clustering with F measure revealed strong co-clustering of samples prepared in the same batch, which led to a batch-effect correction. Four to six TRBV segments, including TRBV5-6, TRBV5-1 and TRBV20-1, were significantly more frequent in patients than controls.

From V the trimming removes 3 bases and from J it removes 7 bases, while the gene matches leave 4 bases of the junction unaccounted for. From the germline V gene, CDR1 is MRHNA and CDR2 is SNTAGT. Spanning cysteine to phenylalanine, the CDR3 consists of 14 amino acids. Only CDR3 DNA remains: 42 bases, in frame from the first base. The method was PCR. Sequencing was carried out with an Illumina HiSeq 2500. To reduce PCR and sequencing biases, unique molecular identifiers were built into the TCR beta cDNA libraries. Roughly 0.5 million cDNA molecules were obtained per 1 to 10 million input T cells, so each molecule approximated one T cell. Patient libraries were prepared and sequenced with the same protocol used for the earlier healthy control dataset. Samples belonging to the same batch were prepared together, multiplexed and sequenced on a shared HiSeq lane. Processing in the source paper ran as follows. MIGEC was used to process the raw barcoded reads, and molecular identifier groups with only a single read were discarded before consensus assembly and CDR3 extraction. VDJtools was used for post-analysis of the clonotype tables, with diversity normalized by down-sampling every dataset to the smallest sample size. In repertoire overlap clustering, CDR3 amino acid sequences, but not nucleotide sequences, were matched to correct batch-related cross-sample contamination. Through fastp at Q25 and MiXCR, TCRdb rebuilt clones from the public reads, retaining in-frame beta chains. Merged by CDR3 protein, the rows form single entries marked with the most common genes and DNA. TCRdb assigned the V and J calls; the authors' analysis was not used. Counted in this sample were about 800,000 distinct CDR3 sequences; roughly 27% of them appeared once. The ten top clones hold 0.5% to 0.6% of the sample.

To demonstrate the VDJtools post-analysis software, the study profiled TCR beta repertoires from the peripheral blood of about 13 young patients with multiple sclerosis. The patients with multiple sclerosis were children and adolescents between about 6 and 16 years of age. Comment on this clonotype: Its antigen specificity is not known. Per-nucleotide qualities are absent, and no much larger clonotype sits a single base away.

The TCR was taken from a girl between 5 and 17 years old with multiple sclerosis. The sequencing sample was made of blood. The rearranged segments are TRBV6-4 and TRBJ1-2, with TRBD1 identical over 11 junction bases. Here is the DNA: TGTGCCAGCAGTGAAACCGGGACAGGGGGTGGCTACACCTTC. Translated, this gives CASSETGTGGGYTF.